The TCR beta chain described here comes from a study of T-cell memory formation after mild COVID-19. The overall study: TCR clusters mostly belonged to single donors.

Constant-segment primers and 5'RACE yielded cDNA libraries for TCR alpha and TCR beta, each carrying sample barcodes and UMIs. One entry per CDR3 protein results from TCRdb running MiXCR on the 5' RACE reads. Of fewer than 650,000 distinct CDR3 sequences in the sample, roughly 21% were seen once. Looked up from germline, CDR1 is SGHRS and CDR2 is YFSETQ. This CDR3 contains 15 residues. The germline V and J ends were trimmed by 2 bases and 1 base, with 12 bases remaining between them. The source material was PBMCs or a T cell subset sorted from them (not recorded which). The chain links TRBV5-1 to TRBJ2-5, with D perhaps matching TRBD1 (5 bases). The receptor comes from an adult woman who had mild COVID-19 (a few samples of this study predate the infection). Cell type and time point are not known. The CDR3 is CASSFRPGIQETQYF. Here the CDR3 DNA reads TGCGCCAGCAGCTTCCGCCCAGGGATCCAAGAGACCCAGTACTTC.